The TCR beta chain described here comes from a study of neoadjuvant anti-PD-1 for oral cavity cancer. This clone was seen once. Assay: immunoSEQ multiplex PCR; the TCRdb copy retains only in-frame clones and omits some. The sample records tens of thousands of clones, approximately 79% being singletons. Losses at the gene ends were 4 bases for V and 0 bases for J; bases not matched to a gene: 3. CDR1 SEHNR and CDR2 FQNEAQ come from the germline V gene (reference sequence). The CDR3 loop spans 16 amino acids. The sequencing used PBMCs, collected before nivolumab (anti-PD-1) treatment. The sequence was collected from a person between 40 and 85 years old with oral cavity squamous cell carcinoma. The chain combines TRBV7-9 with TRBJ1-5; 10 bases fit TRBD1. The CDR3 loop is CASSSGTGASNQPQHF. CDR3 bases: TGTGCCAGCAGCTCCGGGACAGGGGCTAGCAATCAGCCCCAGCATTTT.